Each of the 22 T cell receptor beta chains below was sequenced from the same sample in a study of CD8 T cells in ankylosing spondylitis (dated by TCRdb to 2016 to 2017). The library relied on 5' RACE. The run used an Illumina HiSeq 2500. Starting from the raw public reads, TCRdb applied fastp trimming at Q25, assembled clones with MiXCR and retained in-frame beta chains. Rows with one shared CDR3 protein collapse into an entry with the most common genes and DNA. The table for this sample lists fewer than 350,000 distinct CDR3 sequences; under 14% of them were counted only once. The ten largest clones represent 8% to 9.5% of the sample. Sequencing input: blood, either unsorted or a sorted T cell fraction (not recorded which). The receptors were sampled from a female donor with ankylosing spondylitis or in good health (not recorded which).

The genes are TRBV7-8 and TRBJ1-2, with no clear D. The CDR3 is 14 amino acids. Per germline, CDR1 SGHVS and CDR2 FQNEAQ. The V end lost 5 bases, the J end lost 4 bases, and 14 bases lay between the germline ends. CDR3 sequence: CASSPGSVLYGYTF. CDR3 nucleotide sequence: TGTGCCAGCAGCCCTGGCTCAGTCCTCTATGGCTACACCTTC. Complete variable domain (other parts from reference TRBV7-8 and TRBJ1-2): GAGVSQSPRYKVAKRGQDVALRCDPISGHVSLFWYQQALGQGPEFLTYFQNEAQLDKSGLPSDRFFAERPEGSVSTLKIQRTQQEDSAVYLCASSPGSVLYGYTFGSGTRLTVV.

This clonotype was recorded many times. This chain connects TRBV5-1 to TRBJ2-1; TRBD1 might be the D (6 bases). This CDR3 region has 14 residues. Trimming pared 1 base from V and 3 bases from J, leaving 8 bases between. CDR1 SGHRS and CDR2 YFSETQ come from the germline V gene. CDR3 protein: CASSLRQVYNEQFF. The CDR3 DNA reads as TGCGCCAGCAGCTTGAGACAGGTCTACAATGAGCAGTTCTTC.

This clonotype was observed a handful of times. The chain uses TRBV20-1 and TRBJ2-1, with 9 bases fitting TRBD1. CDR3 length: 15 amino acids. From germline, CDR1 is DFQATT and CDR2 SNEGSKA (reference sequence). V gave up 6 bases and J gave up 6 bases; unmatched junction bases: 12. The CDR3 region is CSASTGTGISNEQFF. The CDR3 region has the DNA TGCAGTGCGAGTACCGGGACAGGGATCTCCAATGAGCAGTTCTTC.

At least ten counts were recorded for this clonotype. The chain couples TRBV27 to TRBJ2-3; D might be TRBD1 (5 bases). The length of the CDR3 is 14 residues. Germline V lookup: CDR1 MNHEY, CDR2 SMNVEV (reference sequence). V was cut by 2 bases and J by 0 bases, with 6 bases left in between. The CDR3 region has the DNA TGTGCCAGCAGTTTAGGACATAGCACAGATACGCAGTATTTT. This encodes CASSLGHSTDTQYF.

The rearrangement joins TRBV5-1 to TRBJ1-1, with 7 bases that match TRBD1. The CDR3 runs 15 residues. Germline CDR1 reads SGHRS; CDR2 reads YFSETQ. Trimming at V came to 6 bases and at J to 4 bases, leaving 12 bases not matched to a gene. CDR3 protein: CASTVTDRAGTEAFF. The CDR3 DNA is TGCGCCAGCACCGTGACCGACAGGGCGGGCACTGAAGCTTTCTTT. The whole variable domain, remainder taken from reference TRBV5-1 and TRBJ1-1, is KAGVTQTPRYLIKTRGQQVTLSCSPISGHRSVSWYQQTPGQGLQFLFEYFSETQRNKGNFPGRFSGRQFSNSRSEMNVSTLELGDSALYLCASTVTDRAGTEAFFGQGTRLTVV.

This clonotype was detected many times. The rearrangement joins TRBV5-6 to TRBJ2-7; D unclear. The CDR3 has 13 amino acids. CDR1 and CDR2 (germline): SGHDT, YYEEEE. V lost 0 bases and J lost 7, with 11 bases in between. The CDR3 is CASSLARHREQYF. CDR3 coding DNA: TGTGCCAGCAGCTTGGCCCGTCATAGGGAGCAGTACTTC.

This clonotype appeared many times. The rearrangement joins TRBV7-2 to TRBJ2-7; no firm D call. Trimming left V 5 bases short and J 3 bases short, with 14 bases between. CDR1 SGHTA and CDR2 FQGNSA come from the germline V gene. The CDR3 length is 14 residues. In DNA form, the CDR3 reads TGTGCCAGCAGCCTCACGCCTGGAAACTACGAGCAGTACTTC. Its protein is CASSLTPGNYEQYF.

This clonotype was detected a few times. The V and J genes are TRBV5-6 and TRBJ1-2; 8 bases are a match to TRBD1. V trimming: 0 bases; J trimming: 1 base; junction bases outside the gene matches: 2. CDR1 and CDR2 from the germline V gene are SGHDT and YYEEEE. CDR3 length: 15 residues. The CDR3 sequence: CASSLGQGINYGYTF. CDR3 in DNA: TGTGCCAGCAGCTTGGGACAGGGGATTAACTATGGCTACACCTTC.

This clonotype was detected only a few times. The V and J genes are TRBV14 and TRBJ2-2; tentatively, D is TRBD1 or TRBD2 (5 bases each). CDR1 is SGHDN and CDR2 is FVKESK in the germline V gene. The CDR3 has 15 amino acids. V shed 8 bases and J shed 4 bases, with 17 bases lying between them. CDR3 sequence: CASSSWGRATGELFF. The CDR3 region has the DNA TGTGCCAGCTCTAGCTGGGGCAGGGCCACCGGGGAGCTGTTTTTT.

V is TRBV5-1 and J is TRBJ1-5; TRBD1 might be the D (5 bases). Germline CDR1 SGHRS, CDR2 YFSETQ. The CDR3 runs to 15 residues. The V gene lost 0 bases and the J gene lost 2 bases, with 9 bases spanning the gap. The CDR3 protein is CASSLAGSGNQPQHF. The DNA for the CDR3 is TGCGCCAGCAGCTTGGCAGGGTCCGGCAATCAGCCCCAGCATTTT.

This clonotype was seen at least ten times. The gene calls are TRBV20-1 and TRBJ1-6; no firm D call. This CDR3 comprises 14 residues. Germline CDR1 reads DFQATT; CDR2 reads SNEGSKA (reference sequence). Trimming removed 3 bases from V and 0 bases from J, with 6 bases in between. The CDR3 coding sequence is TGCAGTGCTAGTTTACGCTCCTATAATTCACCCCTCCACTTT. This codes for CSASLRSYNSPLHF.

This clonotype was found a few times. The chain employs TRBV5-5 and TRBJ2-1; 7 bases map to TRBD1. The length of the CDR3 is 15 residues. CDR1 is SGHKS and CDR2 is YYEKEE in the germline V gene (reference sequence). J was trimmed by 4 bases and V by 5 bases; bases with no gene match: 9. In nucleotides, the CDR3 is TGTGCCAGCAGTTTCGGGACAGCCCAATACAATGAGCAGTTCTTC. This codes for CASSFGTAQYNEQFF. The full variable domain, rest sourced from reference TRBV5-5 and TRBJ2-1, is DAGVTQSPTHLIKTRGQQVTLRCSPISGHKSVSWYQQVLGQGPQFIFQYYEKEERGRGNFPDRFSARQFPNYSSELNVNALLLGDSALYLCASSFGTAQYNEQFFGPGTRLTVL.

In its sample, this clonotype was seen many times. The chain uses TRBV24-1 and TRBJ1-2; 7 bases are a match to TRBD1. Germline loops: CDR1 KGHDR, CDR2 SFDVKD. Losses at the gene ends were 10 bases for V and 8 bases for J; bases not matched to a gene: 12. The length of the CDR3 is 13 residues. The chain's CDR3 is CATWDRSMEGYTF. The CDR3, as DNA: TGTGCCACTTGGGACAGATCTATGGAGGGCTACACCTTC.

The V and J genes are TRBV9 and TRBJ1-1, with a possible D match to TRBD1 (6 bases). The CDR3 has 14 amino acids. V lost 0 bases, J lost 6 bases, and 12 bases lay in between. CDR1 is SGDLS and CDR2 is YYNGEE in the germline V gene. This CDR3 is CASSVELQGPEAFF. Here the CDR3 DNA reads TGTGCCAGCAGCGTAGAACTACAGGGCCCTGAAGCTTTCTTT.

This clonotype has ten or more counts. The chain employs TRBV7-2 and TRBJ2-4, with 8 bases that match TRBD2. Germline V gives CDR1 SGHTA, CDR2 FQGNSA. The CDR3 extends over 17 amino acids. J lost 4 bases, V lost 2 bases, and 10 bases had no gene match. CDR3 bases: TGTGCCAGCAGCTTATTATCCCTTACTAGCGGTAAAAACATTCAGTACTTC. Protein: CASSLLSLTSGKNIQYF.

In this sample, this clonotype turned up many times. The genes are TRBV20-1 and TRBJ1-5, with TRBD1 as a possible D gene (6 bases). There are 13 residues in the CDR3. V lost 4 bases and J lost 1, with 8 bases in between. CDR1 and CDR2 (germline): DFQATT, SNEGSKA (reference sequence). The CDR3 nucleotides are TGCAGTGCTATGGGGGGCAGCAATCAGCCCCAGCATTTT. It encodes CSAMGGSNQPQHF.

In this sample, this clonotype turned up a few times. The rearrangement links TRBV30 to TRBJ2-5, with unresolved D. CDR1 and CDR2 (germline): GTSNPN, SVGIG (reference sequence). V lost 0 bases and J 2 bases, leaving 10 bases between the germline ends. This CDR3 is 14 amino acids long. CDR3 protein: CAWSVLNRQETQYF. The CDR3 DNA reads TGTGCCTGGAGTGTACTGAACAGACAAGAGACCCAGTACTTC.

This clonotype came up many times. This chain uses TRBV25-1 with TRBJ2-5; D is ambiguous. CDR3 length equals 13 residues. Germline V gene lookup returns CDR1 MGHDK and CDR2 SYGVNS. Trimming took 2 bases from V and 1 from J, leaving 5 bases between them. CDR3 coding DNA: TGTGCCAGCAGTGAACAGCTCCAAGAGACCCAGTACTTC. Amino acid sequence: CASSEQLQETQYF.

CDR3 bases: TGTGCCTGGAGAAGTCATGGGAACACTGAAGCTTTCTTT. Its protein product is CAWRSHGNTEAFF. The rearrangement joins TRBV30 to TRBJ1-1; D unclear. The CDR3 spans 13 residues. Trimming left V 3 bases short and J 1 base short, with 9 bases between. Germline CDR1 is GTSNPN and CDR2 is SVGIG (reference sequence).

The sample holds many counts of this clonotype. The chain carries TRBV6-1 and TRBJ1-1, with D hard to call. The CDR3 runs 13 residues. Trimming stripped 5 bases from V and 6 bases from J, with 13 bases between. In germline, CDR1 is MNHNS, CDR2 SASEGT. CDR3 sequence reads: CASSSLSGSEAFF. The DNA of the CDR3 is TGTGCCAGCAGTAGCCTCTCGGGTTCTGAAGCTTTCTTT.

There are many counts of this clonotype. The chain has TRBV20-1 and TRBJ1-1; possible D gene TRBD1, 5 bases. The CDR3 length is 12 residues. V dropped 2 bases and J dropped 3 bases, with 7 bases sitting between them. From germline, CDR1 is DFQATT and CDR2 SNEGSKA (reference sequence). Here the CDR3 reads CSARRGDTEAFF. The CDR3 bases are TGCAGTGCTAGAAGGGGCGACACTGAAGCTTTCTTT.

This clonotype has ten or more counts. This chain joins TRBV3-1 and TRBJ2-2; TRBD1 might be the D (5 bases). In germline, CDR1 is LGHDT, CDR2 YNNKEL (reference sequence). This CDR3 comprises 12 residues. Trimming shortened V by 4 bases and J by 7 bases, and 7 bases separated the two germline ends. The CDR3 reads CASSRQGGELFF. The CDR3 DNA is TGTGCCAGCAGCCGGCAGGGCGGGGAGCTGTTTTTT.